This T cell receptor beta chain was observed in a study of T cell changes during pregnancy in multiple sclerosis. This table comes from immunoSEQ multiplex PCR, and its TCRdb copy is limited to in-frame clones, with some not included. Of 80,000 to 130,000 clones in the sample, around nine tenths were seen once. The germline gives CDR1 MNHEY, CDR2 SMNVEV (reference sequence). This CDR3 region has 15 residues. V was clipped by 2 bases and J by 5 bases; unmatched bases: 2. This specimen consisted of peripheral blood, obtained in the second trimester of pregnancy. The rearrangement joins TRBV27 to TRBJ1-5; 11 positions match TRBD1. The TCR originated in a female donor with multiple sclerosis, enrolled in a pregnancy study. CDR3 region: CASSLGTGGYQPQHF. DNA for the CDR3: TGTGCCAGCAGTTTAGGGACAGGGGGGTATCAGCCCCAGCATTTT.